Presented here are 21 T cell receptor beta chains from one specimen sequenced in a study of blood T cell repertoires in COVID-19 (dated by TCRdb to the early 2020s). The library relied on the immunoSEQ multiplex PCR assay. TCRdb re-hosts the immuneACCESS table, in-frame sequences only. Its copies lack some clones; in the studies checked, an unresolved V gene accounts for under half of them, and the cause for the rest is not known. This sample has some 300,000 clones in its table, and around 90% of those were observed once. 1% of the sample belongs to the ten largest clones. Sequencing input: PBMCs or T cells enriched from blood (not recorded which). The receptors come from a woman in her 30s who had recovered from COVID-19.

The rearrangement uses TRBV27 and TRBJ2-2, with D possibly TRBD2 on 7 matching bases. Trimming removed 5 bases at V and 4 bases at J, with 11 bases between. The CDR3 has 14 amino acids. Germline assignment: CDR1 MNHEY and CDR2 SMNVEV (reference sequence). CDR3 bases: TGTGCCAGCAGTCGGGCGGGGGCCACCGGGGAGCTGTTTTTT. It specifies CASSRAGATGELFF.

The gene calls are TRBV20-1 and TRBJ2-5; 12 positions match TRBD2. Germline CDR1 DFQATT, CDR2 SNEGSKA (reference sequence). With 3 bases clipped from V and 5 bases from J, the junction kept 10 bases outside the gene matches. CDR3 length: 16 residues. CDR3 sequence (DNA): TGCAGTGCTAGTCATCTAGCGGGAGGGATCCGGGAGACCCAGTACTTC. It specifies CSASHLAGGIRETQYF.

The chain has TRBV2 and TRBJ1-1; 7 bases are a match to TRBD1. CDR1 and CDR2 from the germline V gene are SNHLY and FYNNEI. This CDR3 region has 14 residues. The ends lost 7 bases at V and 1 base at J; junction bases unmatched: 6. The CDR3 region has the DNA TGTGCCAGCATTACCGGGACAGAGAACACTGAAGCTTTCTTT. Encoded protein: CASITGTENTEAFF.

The rearrangement links TRBV9 to TRBJ1-6, with D unresolved. Germline V gives CDR1 SGDLS, CDR2 YYNGEE. V lost 3 bases and J 1 base, leaving 5 bases between the germline ends. The CDR3 loop spans 14 amino acids. In DNA form, the CDR3 reads TGTGCCAGCAGCGCCGGGTCCTATAATTCACCCCTCCACTTT. Protein sequence: CASSAGSYNSPLHF.

The chain recombines TRBV19 with TRBJ2-1; possible D gene TRBD1, 5 bases. The germline gives CDR1 LNHDA, CDR2 SQIVND (reference sequence). The CDR3 is 16 residues long. The V end lost 3 bases, the J end lost 7 bases, and 19 bases lay between the germline ends. The CDR3 loop reads CASSISWAGMGNEQFF. The CDR3 nucleotides are TGTGCCAGTAGTATTTCGTGGGCAGGGATGGGTAATGAGCAGTTCTTC.

This clone was seen a few times. In the same sample, other DNA sequences code for this CDR3. The chain recombines TRBV7-9 with TRBJ1-1; D gene uncertain. The germline CDR1 and CDR2 sequences are SEHNR and FQNEAQ (reference sequence). V was cut by 1 base and J by 1 base, with 7 bases left in between. This CDR3 is built from 14 residues. CDR3 region: CASSLVGGNTEAFF. As DNA, the CDR3 is TGTGCCAGCAGCTTAGTGGGAGGGAACACTGAAGCTTTCTTT.

The chain combines TRBV7-2 with TRBJ1-2, with TRBD1 as a possible D gene (6 bases). Germline V CDR1 and CDR2: SGHTA, FQGNSA. The CDR3 has 13 residues. V lost 5 bases and J 4 bases, leaving 11 bases between the germline ends. Written as DNA, the CDR3 is TGTGCCAGCAGCACAGGACAGACCTATGGCTACACCTTC. Protein: CASSTGQTYGYTF. The whole variable domain, filled in from reference TRBV7-2 and TRBJ1-2, reads GAGVSQSPSNKVTEKGKDVELRCDPISGHTALYWYRQSLGQGLEFLIYFQGNSAPDKSGLPSDRFSAERTGGSVSTLTIQRTQQEDSAVYLCASSTGQTYGYTFGSGTRLTVV.

The table lists this clone with a few counts. The chain links TRBV5-4 to TRBJ1-1, with 8 bases aligning to TRBD1. The CDR3 sequence is 14 residues long. Per the germline V gene, CDR1 is SGHNT and CDR2 is YYREEE (reference sequence). The V segment lost 1 base and the J segment 5 bases; nucleotides outside the gene matches: 4. The CDR3, as DNA: TGTGCCAGCAGCTTGCCAGGGGGCAATACTGAAGCTTTCTTT. Its protein product is CASSLPGGNTEAFF.

This clone turned up a few times. The V call is TRBV7-9, the J call TRBJ1-2; the D is unclear. The CDR3 spans 13 residues. Germline CDR1 reads SEHNR; CDR2 reads FQNEAQ (reference sequence). V was clipped by 3 bases and J by 1 base, with 6 bases between them. For the CDR3, the DNA is TGTGCCAGCAGCTTGAACAGTAACTATGGCTACACCTTC. Protein sequence: CASSLNSNYGYTF.

This chain connects TRBV27 to TRBJ2-4; 7 bases are a match to TRBD1. The CDR3 totals 17 residues. V gave up 5 bases and J gave up 8 bases; unmatched junction bases: 18. Germline V CDR1 and CDR2: MNHEY, SMNVEV (reference sequence). CDR3 DNA: TGTGCCAGCAGTCCCGGGACCGGCACAGGGGACCGAGACATTCAGTACTTC. The encoded protein is CASSPGTGTGDRDIQYF.

V and J are TRBV27 and TRBJ2-3, with 9 bases aligning to TRBD2. The CDR3 is made up of 15 amino acids. Germline CDR1 MNHEY, CDR2 SMNVEV (reference sequence). With 0 bases clipped from V and 5 bases from J, the junction kept 3 bases outside the gene matches. The CDR3 region has the DNA TGTGCCAGCAGTTTATCCGGACTAGCGAAAGATACGCAGTATTTT. This encodes CASSLSGLAKDTQYF.

V gene TRBV11-2 combines with J gene TRBJ2-7; TRBD1 might be the D (6 bases). Germline lookup yields CDR1 SGHAT and CDR2 FQNNGV. The CDR3 has 14 residues. V lost 1 base, J lost 6 bases, and 13 bases lay in between. Here the CDR3 DNA reads TGTGCCAGCAGCTTAGTTGCAGGGGATCGCGAGCAGTACTTC. Residues: CASSLVAGDREQYF.

The rearrangement links TRBV11-3 to TRBJ2-2, with 8 positions matching TRBD1. With 3 bases clipped from V and 1 base from J, the junction kept 1 base outside the gene matches. The CDR3 contains 15 residues. CDR1 is SGHNT, CDR2 YENEEA, per germline. The CDR3 DNA sequence: TGTGCCAGCAGCTTCGGGACAGGGAACACCGGGGAGCTGTTTTTT. It specifies CASSFGTGNTGELFF.

This clone appeared a single time. The genes are TRBV7-2 and TRBJ2-7; TRBD1 matches 9 bases. CDR3 size: 14 residues. The ends lost 3 bases at V and 4 bases at J; junction bases unmatched: 4. Germline CDR1 reads SGHTA; CDR2 reads FQGNSA. The CDR3 here is CASSLDRGGYEQYF. CDR3 nucleotide sequence: TGTGCCAGCAGCTTGGACAGGGGAGGGTACGAGCAGTACTTC.

This chain connects TRBV27 to TRBJ2-7, with 7 bases identical to TRBD2. Germline V gives CDR1 MNHEY, CDR2 SMNVEV (reference sequence). The CDR3 is 15 amino acids. V dropped 7 bases and J dropped 0; count of bases not matched to a gene: 9. CDR3 sequence: CASKESGGSSYEQYF. CDR3 nucleotide sequence: TGTGCCAGCAAAGAGTCGGGCGGGAGCTCCTACGAGCAGTACTTC.

The chain employs TRBV7-2 and TRBJ2-6; D may be TRBD1 (6 bases). Trimming took 4 bases from V and 2 from J, leaving 9 bases between them. The CDR3 totals 15 residues. Germline CDR1 reads SGHTA; CDR2 reads FQGNSA. The CDR3 here is CASSSTGTGANVLTF. In DNA form, the CDR3 reads TGTGCCAGCAGCTCCACAGGGACTGGGGCCAACGTCCTGACTTTC.

This chain connects TRBV28 to TRBJ2-3, with 14 bases lining up with TRBD2. The germline V gene has CDR1 MDHEN and CDR2 SYDVKM. This CDR3 is built from 15 residues. Trimming cost V 8 bases and J 6 bases; bases outside gene matches: 7. This chain's CDR3 is CASGLGTSGGDTQYF. CDR3 DNA sequence: TGTGCCAGCGGCCTAGGGACTAGCGGGGGTGATACGCAGTATTTT.

V is TRBV3-1 (or the pseudogene TRBV3-2) and J is TRBJ2-3, with 8 bases that match TRBD2. J lost 4 bases, V lost 4 bases, and 4 bases had no gene match. Germline-derived CDR1 and CDR2 are LGHDT and YNNKEL (reference sequence). This CDR3 has 14 amino acids. The CDR3 reads CASSRGLAPDTQYF. CDR3 coding DNA: TGTGCCAGCAGCCGTGGACTAGCCCCAGATACGCAGTATTTT.

This chain links TRBV29-1 with TRBJ1-5; D possibly corresponds to TRBD1 (5 bases). In germline, CDR1 is SQVTM, CDR2 ANQGSEA. The CDR3 contains 14 residues. Trimming removed 6 bases at V and 1 base at J, with 13 bases between. CDR3 residues: CSVADSHSNQPQHF. In DNA, the CDR3 is TGCAGCGTAGCAGACAGCCACAGCAATCAGCCCCAGCATTTT.

The rearrangement links TRBV4-1 to TRBJ1-2, with TRBD1 identical over 7 bases. The ends lost 0 bases at V and 5 bases at J; junction bases unmatched: 9. Germline V lookup: CDR1 MGHRA, CDR2 YSYEKL. The length of the CDR3 is 16 residues. The CDR3 region is CASSQDGQARMYGYTF. The CDR3 DNA follows: TGCGCCAGCAGCCAAGATGGACAGGCTAGGATGTATGGCTACACCTTC.

J is TRBJ2-2 and V is TRBV7-3; the match to TRBD1 covers 7 bases. After removal of 5 bases from V and 3 bases from J, the junction contained 6 bases not matched to a gene. CDR1 is SGHTA, CDR2 FQGTGA, per germline. This CDR3 spans 15 amino acids. CDR3 sequence (DNA): TGTGCCAGCAGCCGACAGGGAAGCCACACCGGGGAGCTGTTTTTT. This sequence encodes CASSRQGSHTGELFF.